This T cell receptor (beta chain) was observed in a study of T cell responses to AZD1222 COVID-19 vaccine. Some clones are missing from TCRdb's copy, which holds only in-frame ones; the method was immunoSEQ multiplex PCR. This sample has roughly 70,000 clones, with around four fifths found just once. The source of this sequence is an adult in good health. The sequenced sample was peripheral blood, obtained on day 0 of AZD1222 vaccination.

This CDR3 reads CASNQGISTDTQYF. Here the CDR3 DNA reads TGTGCCAGTAATCAAGGGATTAGCACAGATACGCAGTATTTT. The rearrangement uses TRBV19 and TRBJ2-3, with D hard to call. Germline CDR1 reads LNHDA; CDR2 reads SQIVND (reference sequence). V dropped 7 bases and J dropped 0 bases, with 11 bases sitting between them. This CDR3 has 14 residues. Full variable domain (missing parts from reference TRBV19 and TRBJ2-3): DGGITQSPKYLFRKEGQNVTLSCEQNLNHDAMYWYRQDPGQGLRLIYYSQIVNDFQKGDIAEGYSVSREKKESFPLTVTSAQKNPTAFYLCASNQGISTDTQYFGPGTRLTVL.